One and the same sample provided the 30 T cell receptor beta chains below, sequenced in a study of blood T cell repertoires in COVID-19. Sequenced by immunoSEQ multiplex PCR; TCRdb stores in-frame clones only, minus some. Here the sample spans about 80,000 clones, around 76% being singletons. The sequencing sample was made of peripheral blood. The receptors were sampled from a human donor in a cohort sampled during active COVID-19.

This chain links TRBV3-1 (or the pseudogene TRBV3-2) with TRBJ1-6, with 8 bases that match TRBD1. V lost 1 base and J lost 6; bases outside the gene matches: 20. The CDR3 is 21 residues long. Germline lookup yields CDR1 LGHDT and CDR2 YNNKEL (reference sequence). CDR3 DNA sequence: TGTGCCAGCAGCCAAGGGTATGAAACAGGGGGGAAAAGCACGGGTAATTCACCCCTCCACTTT. Its protein is CASSQGYETGGKSTGNSPLHF.

The chain has TRBV7-9 and TRBJ1-5; a weak D match, TRBD1 (5 bases). This CDR3 region has 15 residues. Germline V gives CDR1 SEHNR, CDR2 FQNEAQ (reference sequence). V was cut by 1 base and J by 1 base, with 8 bases left in between. The CDR3 reads CASSLDQGSNQPQHF. CDR3 in DNA: TGTGCCAGCAGCTTAGATCAGGGAAGCAATCAGCCCCAGCATTTT.

The chain is built from TRBV19 and TRBJ2-4, with 9 bases lining up with TRBD2. V dropped 7 bases and J dropped 5; count of bases not matched to a gene: 9. The CDR3 spans 15 residues. The germline CDR1 and CDR2 sequences are LNHDA and SQIVND (reference sequence). CDR3 protein: CASTALAGTQNIQYF. CDR3 in DNA: TGTGCCAGTACGGCGCTAGCGGGGACCCAAAACATTCAGTACTTC. Full variable domain (outside the CDR3, taken from reference TRBV19 and TRBJ2-4): DGGITQSPKYLFRKEGQNVTLSCEQNLNHDAMYWYRQDPGQGLRLIYYSQIVNDFQKGDIAEGYSVSREKKESFPLTVTSAQKNPTAFYLCASTALAGTQNIQYFGAGTRLSVL.

The chain joins TRBV2 to TRBJ1-1; D may be TRBD1 (5 bases). CDR3 length: 14 amino acids. CDR1 and CDR2 from the germline V gene are SNHLY and FYNNEI. The V end was cut by 4 bases, the J end by 1 base, with 10 bases between. The DNA for the CDR3 is TGTGCCAGCAGTGGACAGATAGCGAACACTGAAGCTTTCTTT. It codes for CASSGQIANTEAFF.

The chain employs TRBV27 and TRBJ1-1; a weak D match, TRBD1 (5 bases). V was clipped by 2 bases and J by 5 bases, with 9 bases between them. Germline CDR1 is MNHEY and CDR2 is SMNVEV (reference sequence). The CDR3 spans 13 residues. The CDR3 DNA reads as TGTGCCAGCAGTTTAGGGGGGGAAACTGAAGCTTTCTTT. Protein sequence: CASSLGGETEAFF.

This chain uses TRBV30 with TRBJ1-1; D is possibly TRBD1 (5 bases). The CDR3 covers 13 residues. Between the trimmed V and J ends, which lost 3 bases and 1 base, there was a span of 9 bases. The germline V gene encodes CDR1 GTSNPN and CDR2 SVGIG (reference sequence). The CDR3 reads CAWSTGSNTEAFF. In nucleotides, the CDR3 is TGTGCCTGGAGCACAGGCTCGAACACTGAAGCTTTCTTT.

V usage is TRBV7-9 and J usage is TRBJ2-7, with TRBD1 matching over 7 bases. V lost 5 bases, J lost 3 bases, and 10 bases stayed unmatched. The CDR3 has 15 residues. The germline V gene encodes CDR1 SEHNR and CDR2 FQNEAQ (reference sequence). The CDR3 region has the DNA TGTGCCAGCAGCGAGTTCGGGACAGACGACTACGAGCAGTACGTC. Translated, it gives CASSEFGTDDYEQYV.

The rearrangement links TRBV7-2 to TRBJ2-3; TRBD2 aligns across 9 bases. The CDR3 contains 15 residues. Germline-derived CDR1 and CDR2 are SGHTA and FQGNSA. Losses at the gene ends were 3 bases for V and 6 bases for J; bases not matched to a gene: 7. The CDR3 bases are TGTGCCAGCAGCTTTAATAGCGGGGGAGGGGATACGCAGTATTTT. Translation: CASSFNSGGGDTQYF.

The chain employs TRBV10-2 and TRBJ2-7; TRBD1 is a possible D gene (5 bases). CDR1 is WSHSY and CDR2 is SAAADI in the germline V gene. The CDR3 is 14 residues long. V lost 0 bases, J lost 6 bases, and 12 bases lay in between. The CDR3 coding sequence is TGCGCCAGCAGTGAGTCCCAGGGATGGGGCGAGCAGTACGTC. Translated: CASSESQGWGEQYV.

This clone occurred once. This chain connects TRBV6-6 to TRBJ1-1; D might be TRBD1 (5 bases). The CDR3 totals 15 residues. Germline V gene sequence: CDR1 MNHNY, CDR2 SVGAGI (reference sequence). The ends were cut back, 5 bases at V and 2 bases at J, with 15 bases in the middle. DNA of the CDR3: TGTGCCAGCAGTCACCGACGATGGGGCAACACTGAAGCTTTCTTT. Amino acids: CASSHRRWGNTEAFF.

This sequence joins TRBV27 and TRBJ1-3; D possibly corresponds to TRBD1 (6 bases). This CDR3 contains 15 residues. Germline values: CDR1 MNHEY, CDR2 SMNVEV (reference sequence). V shed 3 bases and J shed 1 base, with 10 bases lying between them. Written as DNA, the CDR3 is TGTGCCAGCAGTTTGGGAGGGGGATCTGGAAACACCATATATTTT. Translation: CASSLGGGSGNTIYF.

The chain carries TRBV6-4 and TRBJ2-1; 13 positions agree with TRBD2. This CDR3 is built from 16 residues. The germline V gene encodes CDR1 MRHNA and CDR2 SNTAGT. The J segment lost 7 bases and the V segment lost 3 bases, leaving 6 bases of the junction unmatched. The CDR3 nucleotides read TGTGCCAGCAGTGAAGGACTAGCGGGGGAGGGGAATGAGCAGTTCTTC. It yields the protein CASSEGLAGEGNEQFF.

This chain connects TRBV7-6 to TRBJ2-1; 11 bases agree with TRBD2. CDR3 length: 16 residues. With 5 bases clipped from V and 8 bases from J, the junction kept 11 bases outside the gene matches. CDR1 is SGHVS and CDR2 is FNYEAQ in the germline V gene. CDR3 nucleotides: TGTGCCAGCAGCCCGACCTTTTTAGCGGGAGGGTATGAGCAGTTCTTC. Protein: CASSPTFLAGGYEQFF.

The V gene is TRBV11-3, the J gene TRBJ2-3, with D maybe TRBD2 (5 bases). CDR1 is SGHNT, CDR2 YENEEA, per germline. The CDR3 extends over 13 amino acids. Trimming pared 3 bases from V and 5 bases from J, leaving 9 bases between. The CDR3 loop reads CASSFPGGDTQYF. The CDR3 nucleotides read TGTGCCAGCAGCTTCCCCGGAGGAGATACGCAGTATTTT.

This chain joins TRBV19 and TRBJ2-5; 12 bases align to TRBD2. Germline loops: CDR1 LNHDA, CDR2 SQIVND (reference sequence). CDR3 size: 16 residues. J lost 4 bases, V lost 5 bases, and 8 bases had no gene match. The CDR3 region has the DNA TGTGCCAGTAGTGGACCTAGCGGGAGGGCCGTAGAGACCCAGTACTTC. It specifies CASSGPSGRAVETQYF. Using reference TRBV19 and TRBJ2-5 for the parts outside the CDR3, the full variable domain is DGGITQSPKYLFRKEGQNVTLSCEQNLNHDAMYWYRQDPGQGLRLIYYSQIVNDFQKGDIAEGYSVSREKKESFPLTVTSAQKNPTAFYLCASSGPSGRAVETQYFGPGTRLLVL.

This clone was counted between two and nine times. The CDR3 spells CASSYRRGGIDTQYF. CDR3 nucleotides: TGTGCCAGCAGTTATCGACGTGGGGGGATAGATACGCAGTATTTT. The chain has TRBV6-5 and TRBJ2-3; D is possibly TRBD2 (6 bases). V shed 3 bases and J shed 5 bases, with 15 bases lying between them. CDR3 length equals 15 residues. CDR1 is MNHEY, CDR2 SVGAGI, per germline.

This chain links TRBV10-3 with TRBJ1-5; 9 bases agree with TRBD1. From germline, CDR1 is ENHRY and CDR2 SYGVKD. CDR3 size: 17 residues. The V segment lost 3 bases and the J segment 5 bases; nucleotides outside the gene matches: 11. CDR3 in DNA: TGTGCCATCAGTGAAATTATGGGACAGGGAGCGGATCAGCCCCAGCATTTT. It yields the protein CAISEIMGQGADQPQHF.

This chain connects TRBV4-3 to TRBJ2-1, with 10 bases identical to TRBD2. The CDR3 totals 17 residues. Germline V CDR1 and CDR2: LGHNA, YSLEER. With 0 bases clipped from V and 4 bases from J, the junction kept 6 bases outside the gene matches. The CDR3 nucleotides are TGCGCCAGCAGCCAAGATGGTAGCGGGAGGCCGTACAATGAGCAGTTCTTC. It specifies CASSQDGSGRPYNEQFF.

The rearrangement uses TRBV3-1 (or the pseudogene TRBV3-2) and TRBJ2-1; 12 nucleotides align to TRBD2. Germline CDR1 and CDR2: LGHDT and YNNKEL (reference sequence). The CDR3 is 15 residues long. V lost 4 bases and J lost 6; bases outside the gene matches: 4. DNA of the CDR3: TGTGCCAGCAGCCTCGGACTAGCGGGGACCAATGAGCAGTTCTTC. Encoded protein: CASSLGLAGTNEQFF.

The CDR3 region has the DNA TGTGCCAGCAGCTCAGGGACTCCCCAAAAACTGTTTTTT. Its translation: CASSSGTPQKLFF. The chain employs TRBV7-8 and TRBJ1-4; TRBD1 might be the D (5 bases). The CDR3 is 13 residues long. Germline V gives CDR1 SGHVS, CDR2 FQNEAQ. The ends were cut back, 4 bases at V and 9 bases at J, with 12 bases in the middle.

This chain links TRBV5-5 with TRBJ1-1, with 11 bases identical to TRBD1. CDR1 and CDR2 (germline): SGHKS, YYEKEE (reference sequence). With V trimmed by 3 bases and J by 8 bases, 6 bases remained unmatched. The CDR3 runs 14 residues. CDR3 DNA: TGTGCCAGCAGCTGGTGGGACAGGGGGGACGAAGCTTTCTTT. Amino acid sequence: CASSWWDRGDEAFF.

The CDR3 here is CASSGQGDGNQPQHF. The CDR3 DNA reads TGTGCCAGCAGCGGACAGGGAGATGGCAATCAGCCCCAGCATTTT. This sequence joins TRBV2 and TRBJ1-5, with 8 bases fitting TRBD1. The germline CDR1 and CDR2 sequences are SNHLY and FYNNEI. V trimming: 6 bases; J trimming: 2 bases; junction bases outside the gene matches: 6. CDR3 length equals 15 residues.

The rearrangement uses TRBV28 and TRBJ2-1, with TRBD2 identical over 9 bases. Germline V CDR1 and CDR2: MDHEN, SYDVKM. J was trimmed by 1 base and V by 3 bases; bases with no gene match: 4. This CDR3 region has 16 residues. CDR3 residues: CASSFTSGYSYNEQFF. The CDR3 DNA sequence: TGTGCCAGCAGTTTTACTAGCGGGTATTCCTACAATGAGCAGTTCTTC. The full variable domain, completed using reference TRBV28 and TRBJ2-1, is DVKVTQSSRYLVKRTGEKVFLECVQDMDHENMFWYRQDPGLGLRLIYFSYDVKMKEKGDIPEGYSVSREKKERFSLILESASTNQTSMYLCASSFTSGYSYNEQFFGPGTRLTVL.

The rearrangement links TRBV28 to TRBJ1-1; maybe TRBD1 (5 bases). The CDR3 contains 14 residues. Germline V gene sequence: CDR1 MDHEN, CDR2 SYDVKM. V was trimmed by 3 bases and J by 4 bases, leaving 12 bases between them. The CDR3 DNA reads as TGTGCCAGCAGTTTCCCAGGGATTGTCACTGAAGCTTTCTTT. Its translation is CASSFPGIVTEAFF.

The rearrangement uses TRBV10-3 and TRBJ1-4, with D tentatively TRBD1 (5 bases). With 6 bases removed from V and 8 bases from J, the gap between germline ends came to 13 bases. Germline values: CDR1 ENHRY, CDR2 SYGVKD. The CDR3 is made up of 13 amino acids. The CDR3: CAIRDNKWEKLFF. CDR3 coding DNA: TGTGCCATCAGGGACAACAAGTGGGAAAAACTGTTTTTT.

The rearrangement joins TRBV19 to TRBJ1-1; 8 bases agree with TRBD1. There are 14 residues in the CDR3. Per germline, CDR1 LNHDA and CDR2 SQIVND (reference sequence). The ends lost 4 bases at V and 5 bases at J; junction bases unmatched: 6. The CDR3 protein is CASSRGQGGTEAFF. CDR3 nucleotide sequence: TGTGCCAGTAGTAGAGGACAGGGCGGTACTGAAGCTTTCTTT.

The CDR3 here is CASSQGTGGYGYTF. The DNA of the CDR3 is TGCGCCAGCAGCCAAGGGACAGGGGGCTATGGCTACACCTTC. The gene calls are TRBV4-3 and TRBJ1-2; 10 bases map to TRBD1. The CDR3 extends over 14 amino acids. The germline gives CDR1 LGHNA, CDR2 YSLEER. V dropped 1 base and J dropped 4; count of bases not matched to a gene: 0.

V gene TRBV18 combines with J gene TRBJ2-5; D is possibly TRBD1 (6 bases). The CDR3 runs to 15 residues. Germline V CDR1 and CDR2: KGHSH, LQKENI. The V and J ends lost 3 bases and 1 base respectively, with 12 bases between them. This CDR3 reads CASSPYATGQETQYF. CDR3 DNA sequence: TGTGCCAGCTCACCCTACGCGACAGGCCAAGAGACCCAGTACTTC.

The chain combines TRBV11-2 with TRBJ1-2; the D is unclear. Germline assignment: CDR1 SGHAT and CDR2 FQNNGV. The CDR3 is made up of 12 amino acids. V lost 5 bases, J lost 5 bases, and 9 bases lay in between. CDR3 sequence: CASSKVLYGYTF. CDR3 nucleotide sequence: TGTGCCAGCAGCAAAGTCCTATATGGCTACACCTTC. Complete variable domain (other parts from reference TRBV11-2 and TRBJ1-2): EAGVAQSPRYKIIEKRQSVAFWCNPISGHATLYWYQQILGQGPKLLIQFQNNGVVDDSQLPKDRFSAERLKGVDSTLKIQPAKLEDSAVYLCASSKVLYGYTFGSGTRLTVV.

This clone showed up just once. The rearrangement joins TRBV7-2 to TRBJ2-1; no firm D call. This CDR3 has 13 amino acids. Trimming left V 1 base short and J 7 bases short, with 8 bases between. The germline CDR1 and CDR2 sequences are SGHTA and FQGNSA. The CDR3 protein is CASSLELLNEQFF. CDR3 in DNA: TGTGCCAGCAGCTTAGAACTTTTAAATGAGCAGTTCTTC.